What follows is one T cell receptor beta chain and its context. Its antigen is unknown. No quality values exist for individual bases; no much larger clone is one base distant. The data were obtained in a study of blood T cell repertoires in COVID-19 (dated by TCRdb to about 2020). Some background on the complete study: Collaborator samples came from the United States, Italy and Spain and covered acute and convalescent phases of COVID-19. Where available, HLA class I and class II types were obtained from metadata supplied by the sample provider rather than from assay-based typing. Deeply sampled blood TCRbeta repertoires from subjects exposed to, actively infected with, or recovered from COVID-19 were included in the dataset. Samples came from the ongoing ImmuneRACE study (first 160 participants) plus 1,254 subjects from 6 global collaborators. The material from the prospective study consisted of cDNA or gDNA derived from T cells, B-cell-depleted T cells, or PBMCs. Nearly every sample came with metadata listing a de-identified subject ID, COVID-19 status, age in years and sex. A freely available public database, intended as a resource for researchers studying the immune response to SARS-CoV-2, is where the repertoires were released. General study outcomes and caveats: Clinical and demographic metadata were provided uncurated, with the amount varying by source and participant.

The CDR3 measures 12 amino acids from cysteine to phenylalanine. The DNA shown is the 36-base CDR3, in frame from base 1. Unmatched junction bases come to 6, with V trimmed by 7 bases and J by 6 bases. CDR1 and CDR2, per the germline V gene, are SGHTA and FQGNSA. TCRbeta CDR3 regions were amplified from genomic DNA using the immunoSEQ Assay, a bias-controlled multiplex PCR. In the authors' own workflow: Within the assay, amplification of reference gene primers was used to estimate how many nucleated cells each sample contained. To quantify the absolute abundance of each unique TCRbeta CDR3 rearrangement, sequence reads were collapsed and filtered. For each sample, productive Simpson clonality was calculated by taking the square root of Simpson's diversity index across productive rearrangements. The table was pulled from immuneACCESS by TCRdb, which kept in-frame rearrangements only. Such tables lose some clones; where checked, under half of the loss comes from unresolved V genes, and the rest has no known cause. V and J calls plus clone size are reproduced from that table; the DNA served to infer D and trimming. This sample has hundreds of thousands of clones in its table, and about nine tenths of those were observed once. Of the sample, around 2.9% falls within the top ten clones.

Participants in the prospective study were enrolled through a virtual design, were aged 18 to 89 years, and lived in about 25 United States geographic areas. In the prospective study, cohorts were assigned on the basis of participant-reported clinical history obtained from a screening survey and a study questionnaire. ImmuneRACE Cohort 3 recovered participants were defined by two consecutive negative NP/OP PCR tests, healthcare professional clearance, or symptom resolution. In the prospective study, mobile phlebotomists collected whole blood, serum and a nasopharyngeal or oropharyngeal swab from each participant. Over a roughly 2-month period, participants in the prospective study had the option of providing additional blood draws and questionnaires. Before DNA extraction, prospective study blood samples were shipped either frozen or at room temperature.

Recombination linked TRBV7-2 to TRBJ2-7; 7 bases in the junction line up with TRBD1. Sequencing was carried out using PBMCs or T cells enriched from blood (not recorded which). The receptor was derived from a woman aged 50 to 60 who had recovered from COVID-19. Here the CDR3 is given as CASTTGVGEQYF. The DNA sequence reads TGTGCCAGCACTACAGGGGTGGGCGAGCAGTACTTC.